What follows are 30 T cell receptor beta chains derived from one specimen sequenced in a study of cytomegalovirus exposure and HLA in healthy donors. Both 60 Vbeta primers and 13 Jbeta primers went into the PCR. The assay was immunoSEQ multiplex PCR, and TCRdb's table has in-frame clones only and misses some. Its clone listing holds around 210,000 clones. The sample taken for sequencing was PBMCs. The source of these receptors is a girl aged 2-10 years in good health and CMV-seropositive.

This chain links TRBV5-1 with TRBJ2-7; the D gene is possibly TRBD1 (5 bases). Germline V gene lookup returns CDR1 SGHRS and CDR2 YFSETQ. The V and J ends lost 7 bases and 2 bases respectively, with 16 bases between them. The CDR3 loop spans 14 amino acids. The CDR3 sequence: CASSPPRGPYEQYF. The CDR3 DNA reads TGCGCCAGCTCCCCCCCAAGGGGTCCCTACGAGCAGTACTTC.

The V call is TRBV6-6, the J call TRBJ2-2, with a tentative D call TRBD2 (5 bases). The CDR3 loop spans 14 amino acids. In germline, CDR1 is MNHNY, CDR2 SVGAGI (reference sequence). Deletions cut 1 base from V and 4 bases from J, with 7 bases between. CDR3 DNA sequence: TGTGCCAGCAGTTACTTGGGGAGCACCGGGGAGCTGTTTTTT. Translating gives CASSYLGSTGELFF.

The chain joins TRBV7-6 to TRBJ2-1; TRBD2 matches at 10 bases. V lost 5 bases and J lost 7; bases outside the gene matches: 8. Germline V gene sequence: CDR1 SGHVS, CDR2 FNYEAQ. The CDR3 has 15 amino acids. The CDR3 DNA reads TGTGCCAGCAGCCGGGGACTAGCGATTGGGAATGAGCAGTTCTTC. Translated: CASSRGLAIGNEQFF.

The CDR3 nucleotides read TGTGCCAGCAGCTATACAGGACAGGTTGGCGATCAGCCCCAGCATTTT. Translated: CASSYTGQVGDQPQHF. The chain links TRBV5-5 to TRBJ1-5; 7 bases line up with TRBD1. The CDR3 contains 16 residues. The germline V gene has CDR1 SGHKS and CDR2 YYEKEE (reference sequence). V dropped 3 bases and J dropped 5; count of bases not matched to a gene: 11.

Here the CDR3 reads CASSEASGASGYTF. As DNA, the CDR3 is TGTGCCAGCAGTGAAGCTTCAGGGGCATCTGGCTACACCTTC. V gene TRBV2 combines with J gene TRBJ1-2; possible D gene TRBD1, 6 bases. Germline loops: CDR1 SNHLY, CDR2 FYNNEI. With 0 bases removed from V and 7 bases from J, the gap between germline ends came to 12 bases. The CDR3 is 14 residues long. Together with reference TRBV2 and TRBJ1-2, the CDR3 gives the full variable domain: EPEVTQTPSHQVTQMGQEVILRCVPISNHLYFYWYRQILGQKVEFLVSFYNNEISEKSEIFDDQFSVERPDGSNFTLKIRSTKLEDSAMYFCASSEASGASGYTFGSGTRLTVV.

V and J are TRBV7-8 and TRBJ2-1; 10 positions match TRBD1. The germline V gene encodes CDR1 SGHVS and CDR2 FQNEAQ. The CDR3 length is 12 residues. V was clipped by 7 bases and J by 10 bases; unmatched bases: 4. This chain's CDR3 is CASTGTGDEQFF. For the CDR3, the DNA is TGTGCCAGCACCGGGACAGGGGACGAGCAGTTCTTC.

V and J are TRBV6-5 and TRBJ2-1; 10 nucleotides match TRBD1. This CDR3 is built from 15 residues. Germline lookup yields CDR1 MNHEY and CDR2 SVGAGI. V shed 5 bases, J shed 6 bases, and the junction held 7 bases outside the gene matches. In DNA form, the CDR3 reads TGTGCCAGCAGTCGACAGGGGGCGATTGGCAATGAGCAGTTCTTC. Encoded protein: CASSRQGAIGNEQFF.

The V call is TRBV19, the J call TRBJ2-1, with 12 bases identical to TRBD2. The germline V gene encodes CDR1 LNHDA and CDR2 SQIVND (reference sequence). The junction had 7 bases not matched to a gene; V was cut back by 0 bases and J by 7 bases. The CDR3 covers 17 residues. The CDR3 coding sequence is TGTGCCAGTAGTATAGATTCGGGACTAGCGGGTAATAATGAGCAGTTCTTC. It is translated as CASSIDSGLAGNNEQFF.

The chain recombines TRBV6-4 with TRBJ2-1; TRBD2 might be the D (5 bases). Germline CDR1 and CDR2: MRHNA and SNTAGT. This CDR3 contains 13 residues. Deletions cut 9 bases from V and 8 bases from J, with 17 bases between. The CDR3 reads CASSRTWRDEQFF. The CDR3, as DNA: TGTGCCAGTTCCAGGACGTGGCGGGATGAGCAGTTCTTC.

The V gene is TRBV19, the J gene TRBJ1-1; 10 positions match TRBD1. Looked up from germline, CDR1 is LNHDA and CDR2 is SQIVND (reference sequence). V trimming: 10 bases; J trimming: 0 bases; junction bases outside the gene matches: 17. The CDR3 runs to 18 residues. DNA for the CDR3: TGTGCCACCTTACGGCGGACCGGGACAGGGGTCGTGAACACTGAAGCTTTCTTT. Translated: CATLRRTGTGVVNTEAFF.

The rearrangement links TRBV2 to TRBJ2-5, with TRBD2 matching over 13 bases. The CDR3 has 17 amino acids. The germline V gene encodes CDR1 SNHLY and CDR2 FYNNEI. J lost 5 bases, V lost 0 bases, and 6 bases had no gene match. Here the CDR3 reads CASSEAVLAGGLETQYF. CDR3 DNA: TGTGCCAGCAGTGAAGCGGTACTAGCGGGAGGGCTCGAGACCCAGTACTTC.

The chain combines TRBV28 with TRBJ2-3; TRBD2 matches at 7 bases. Germline loops: CDR1 MDHEN, CDR2 SYDVKM. V was pared by 3 bases and J by 3 bases, with 6 bases of the junction left unmatched. This CDR3 comprises 15 residues. CDR3 coding DNA: TGTGCCAGCAGTTTGTGGCTAGCGGAAACAGATACGCAGTATTTT. This codes for CASSLWLAETDTQYF.

This sequence joins TRBV27 and TRBJ1-2; TRBD1 might be the D (5 bases). Germline CDR1 and CDR2: MNHEY and SMNVEV (reference sequence). This CDR3 comprises 13 residues. The ends were cut back, 4 bases at V and 3 bases at J, with 9 bases in the middle. The CDR3 region is CASSSTVYYGYTF. CDR3 nucleotides: TGTGCCAGCAGTTCGACAGTCTACTATGGCTACACCTTC.

The genes are TRBV7-6 and TRBJ2-1; 13 bases line up with TRBD2. The J segment lost 6 bases and the V segment lost 5 bases, leaving 7 bases of the junction unmatched. This CDR3 is built from 16 residues. Per germline, CDR1 SGHVS and CDR2 FNYEAQ. The DNA for the CDR3 is TGTGCCAGCAGCCCGATCACTAGCGGGAGGGCCAATGAGCAGTTCTTC. It yields the protein CASSPITSGRANEQFF.

The V call is TRBV7-3, the J call TRBJ2-2, with TRBD2 as a possible D gene (5 bases). This CDR3 is 14 amino acids long. V was trimmed by 5 bases and J by 1 base, leaving 8 bases between them. Germline V gives CDR1 SGHTA, CDR2 FQGTGA. In nucleotides, the CDR3 is TGTGCCAGCAGCCTGAGCGGGAACACCGGGGAGCTGTTTTTT. Translation gives CASSLSGNTGELFF.

The chain has TRBV28 and TRBJ2-7, with a possible D match to TRBD1 (6 bases). The CDR3 totals 15 residues. Germline V gene data show CDR1 as MDHEN and CDR2 as SYDVKM. V shed 8 bases and J shed 7 bases, with 24 bases lying between them. In DNA, the CDR3 is TGTGCCAGCCTCATGTTCACTTCCGGGACAAGGGAGCAGTACTTC. Protein: CASLMFTSGTREQYF. Based on the CDR3 plus reference TRBV28 and TRBJ2-7, the full variable domain is DVKVTQSSRYLVKRTGEKVFLECVQDMDHENMFWYRQDPGLGLRLIYFSYDVKMKEKGDIPEGYSVSREKKERFSLILESASTNQTSMYLCASLMFTSGTREQYFGPGTRLTVT.

The rearrangement links TRBV30 to TRBJ1-3; D possibly corresponds to TRBD1 (6 bases). Trimming stripped 5 bases from V and 0 bases from J, with 11 bases between. Germline CDR1 is GTSNPN and CDR2 is SVGIG (reference sequence). The CDR3 has 14 residues. The CDR3 here is CAWRGADSGNTIYF. The CDR3 DNA follows: TGTGCCTGGCGGGGGGCGGACTCTGGAAACACCATATATTTT.

The V and J genes are TRBV10-3 and TRBJ2-3, with D maybe TRBD2 (6 bases). Germline CDR1 is ENHRY and CDR2 is SYGVKD. This CDR3 has 14 amino acids. Trimming removed 7 bases at V and 4 bases at J, with 15 bases between. The CDR3 DNA follows: TGTGCCATCACGGAGGGCGGGATGCCAGATACGCAGTATTTT. This sequence encodes CAITEGGMPDTQYF.

The gene calls are TRBV5-4 and TRBJ2-3, with 10 bases lining up with TRBD2. The CDR3 spans 16 residues. Germline CDR1 SGHNT, CDR2 YYREEE (reference sequence). V lost 0 bases and J lost 5; bases outside the gene matches: 6. CDR3 nucleotide sequence: TGTGCCAGCAGCTTGGCCCTAGCGGGAGAATTAGATACGCAGTATTTT. Protein sequence: CASSLALAGELDTQYF.

V is TRBV4-1 and J is TRBJ1-2, with 7 bases identical to TRBD1. Losses at the gene ends were 6 bases for V and 2 bases for J; bases not matched to a gene: 9. The CDR3 contains 15 residues. CDR1 MGHRA and CDR2 YSYEKL come from the germline V gene. CDR3 region: CASRGQGGLNYGYTF. CDR3 coding DNA: TGCGCCAGCAGGGGCCAGGGGGGCCTCAACTATGGCTACACCTTC.

This sequence joins TRBV14 and TRBJ2-7, with 7 bases that match TRBD2. The CDR3 is made up of 19 amino acids. Unmatched junction bases numbered 22, after V lost 3 bases and J lost 5 bases. The V gene's germline CDR1 is SGHDN and CDR2 FVKESK. As DNA, the CDR3 is TGTGCCAGCAGCCAGGGAAGGGTCGGTGGCGGGAGTATGTTTGACGAGCAGTACTTC. Residues: CASSQGRVGGGSMFDEQYF.

The CDR3 DNA follows: TGTGCCTGGAGTGTATGGGGGGTGAACACTGAAGCTTTCTTT. Its protein is CAWSVWGVNTEAFF. This chain uses TRBV30 with TRBJ1-1; TRBD1 might be the D (5 bases). This CDR3 contains 14 residues. V was trimmed by 0 bases and J by 0 bases, leaving 8 bases between them. Germline V gene sequence: CDR1 GTSNPN, CDR2 SVGIG (reference sequence).

J is TRBJ1-2 and V is TRBV6-6; 7 nucleotides align to TRBD1. Unmatched junction bases numbered 7, after V lost 2 bases and J lost 4 bases. The CDR3 is made up of 15 amino acids. Germline loops: CDR1 MNHNY, CDR2 SVGAGI (reference sequence). For the CDR3, the DNA is TGTGCCAGCAGTTACCTGATGACAGGGCGCTATGGCTACACCTTC. As protein: CASSYLMTGRYGYTF.

The genes are TRBV7-8 and TRBJ2-4; D possibly corresponds to TRBD1 (5 bases). The germline V and J ends were trimmed by 5 bases and 0 bases, with 14 bases remaining between them. Germline CDR1 and CDR2: SGHVS and FQNEAQ. CDR3 length: 16 residues. CDR3 nucleotide sequence: TGTGCCAGCAGCCTCACAGGCCAGCTAGCCAAAAACATTCAGTACTTC. This translates into CASSLTGQLAKNIQYF.

The chain recombines TRBV5-1 with TRBJ1-5; D uncertain. V lost 1 base and J 3 bases, leaving 14 bases between the germline ends. From germline, CDR1 is SGHRS and CDR2 YFSETQ. The CDR3 spans 16 residues. The CDR3 here is CASSLPGGSSNQPQHF. CDR3 sequence (DNA): TGCGCCAGCAGCTTGCCGGGCGGGAGTTCCAATCAGCCCCAGCATTTT. The full variable domain, completed using reference TRBV5-1 and TRBJ1-5, is KAGVTQTPRYLIKTRGQQVTLSCSPISGHRSVSWYQQTPGQGLQFLFEYFSETQRNKGNFPGRFSGRQFSNSRSEMNVSTLELGDSALYLCASSLPGGSSNQPQHFGDGTRLSIL.

CDR3: CASSLGGSWEQFF. The CDR3 nucleotides are TGTGCCAGCAGCTTAGGGGGTTCGTGGGAGCAGTTCTTC. The chain has TRBV5-4 and TRBJ2-1; possibly TRBD1 for D (6 bases). There are 13 residues in the CDR3. V was trimmed by 2 bases and J by 10 bases, leaving 13 bases between them. The germline gives CDR1 SGHNT, CDR2 YYREEE (reference sequence).

The V call is TRBV5-4, the J call TRBJ1-1; 7 nucleotides align to TRBD1. After removal of 9 bases from V and 2 bases from J, the junction contained 7 bases not matched to a gene. This CDR3 region has 13 residues. Germline V CDR1 and CDR2: SGHNT, YYREEE (reference sequence). Here the CDR3 DNA reads TGTGCCACCTATCACAGGGGAAACACTGAAGCTTTCTTT. Translated, it gives CATYHRGNTEAFF.

The V and J genes are TRBV12-5 and TRBJ1-1; tentatively, D is TRBD1 (5 bases). Germline V gene lookup returns CDR1 LGHNT and CDR2 FRNRAP. The V and J ends lost 7 bases and 0 bases respectively, with 21 bases between them. This CDR3 region has 17 residues. CDR3 coding DNA: TGTGCTAGTGCCGGGGGGGGTGGTATTCGATTGAACACTGAAGCTTTCTTT. It encodes CASAGGGGIRLNTEAFF.

The chain recombines TRBV7-9 with TRBJ2-6; TRBD2 matches at 7 bases. Looked up from germline, CDR1 is SEHNR and CDR2 is FQNEAQ (reference sequence). The CDR3 is 16 residues long. After removal of 3 bases from V and 1 base from J, the junction contained 3 bases not matched to a gene. For the CDR3, the DNA is TGTGCCAGCAGCTTCCTACTAGCGTCTGGGGCCAACGTCCTGACTTTC. The encoded protein is CASSFLLASGANVLTF. The full variable domain, its missing parts supplied by reference TRBV7-9 and TRBJ2-6, is DTGVSQNPRHKITKRGQNVTFRCDPISEHNRLYWYRQTLGQGPEFLTYFQNEAQLEKSRLLSDRFSAERPKGSFSTLEIQRTEQGDSAMYLCASSFLLASGANVLTFGAGSRLTVL.

The chain has TRBV13 and TRBJ2-7; 9 nucleotides match TRBD2. This CDR3 contains 15 residues. The V gene end was trimmed by 2 bases and the J gene end by 6 bases; junction bases not matched to a gene: 8. CDR1 is PRHDT and CDR2 is FYEKMQ in the germline V gene (reference sequence). CDR3 in amino acids: CASSLTLAGLSEQYF. As DNA, the CDR3 is TGTGCCAGCAGCTTAACCCTAGCGGGACTATCCGAGCAGTACTTC.